The 31 T cell receptor beta chains reported below all come from one sample, sequenced in a study of blood T cells in healthy people across ages. Then a second PCR, running about 7 to 11 cycles, was carried out with a sample-barcoded 5' primer and a J-beta primer mix. TCRdb analysed the 5' RACE reads with MiXCR anew, one entry per CDR3 protein. The sample holds about a million distinct CDR3 sequences, 48% seen once. Sequenced material: blood. These receptors were obtained from a young man in good health.

V is TRBV5-1 and J is TRBJ1-6; maybe TRBD1 (6 bases). The V end was cut by 0 bases, the J end by 5 bases, with 12 bases between. This CDR3 is built from 16 residues. CDR1 is SGHRS, CDR2 YFSETQ, per germline. The CDR3 coding sequence is TGCGCCAGCAGCTTGGCCGCCAGGGGCAATAATTCACCCCTCCACTTT. Amino acids: CASSLAARGNNSPLHF.

About this clonotype: An end of the junction differs from the germline gene, which may be a read error. The gene calls are TRBV28 and TRBJ2-5; a weak D match, TRBD2 (5 bases). The V gene's germline CDR1 is MDHEN and CDR2 SYDVKM. The CDR3 consists of 15 residues. CDR3 DNA: TGTACCAGCAGTGGTCCCGAGCATGCCTCACGAGGGCAGTACTTC. Protein sequence: CTSSGPEHASRGQYF. Full variable domain (missing parts from reference TRBV28 and TRBJ2-5): DVKVTQSSRYLVKRTGEKVFLECVQDMDHENMFWYRQDPGLGLRLIYFSYDVKMKEKGDIPEGYSVSREKKERFSLILESASTNQTSMYLCTSSGPEHASRGQYFGPGTRLLVL.

Turning to this clonotype: The junction and the germline gene differ at one end; a read error may be behind it. J is TRBJ2-3 and V is TRBV5-1; D is possibly TRBD1 or TRBD2 (5 bases each). From germline, CDR1 is SGHRS and CDR2 YFSETQ. The length of the CDR3 is 15 residues. The CDR3 here is CASSTDGDGTGTQYF. The CDR3 bases are TGCGCCAGCAGCACGGATGGGGACGGCACAGGTACGCAGTATTTT.

This clonotype has a handful of counts. CDR3 residues: CASSPRGIAKNIQYF. The CDR3 DNA reads TGTGCCAGCAGCCCCCGGGGTATAGCCAAAAACATTCAGTACTTC. This chain connects TRBV28 to TRBJ2-4, with a possible D match to TRBD2 (5 bases). In germline, CDR1 is MDHEN, CDR2 SYDVKM. CDR3 size: 15 residues. With 6 bases removed from V and 0 bases from J, the gap between germline ends came to 12 bases.

CDR3: CSARITPGQGATDTQYF. The CDR3 DNA reads as TGCAGTGCTAGAATTACGCCGGGACAGGGGGCGACGGATACGCAGTATTTT. The rearrangement joins TRBV20-1 to TRBJ2-3, with TRBD1 matching over 12 bases. CDR1 DFQATT and CDR2 SNEGSKA come from the germline V gene (reference sequence). Trimming took 2 bases from V and 6 from J; bases not matched to a gene: 12. The CDR3 has 17 amino acids.

Only a few counts were recorded for this clonotype. This could be a read error, since a much larger clone is one nucleotide away. V usage is TRBV20-1 and J usage is TRBJ2-7; 9 nucleotides line up with TRBD2. The CDR3 sequence is 16 residues long. Germline V gene data show CDR1 as DFQATT and CDR2 as SNEGSKA (reference sequence). V dropped 5 bases and J dropped 7; count of bases not matched to a gene: 18. This CDR3 is CSALPPSGGGGNEQYF. CDR3 DNA sequence: TGCAGTGCTCTCCCACCTTCTGGCGGGGGGGGCAATGAGCAGTACTTC.

This clonotype was seen more than once but under ten times. This chain uses TRBV10-3 with TRBJ1-2; weak D call: TRBD1 (5 bases). CDR1 is ENHRY, CDR2 SYGVKD, per germline. V dropped 2 bases and J dropped 6 bases, with 13 bases sitting between them. The CDR3 spans 14 residues. CDR3: CAISEAKGANGYTF. The CDR3 DNA is TGTGCCATCAGTGAGGCGAAAGGGGCCAATGGCTACACCTTC.

The chain carries TRBV4-2 and TRBJ2-1, with D possibly TRBD2 on 6 matching bases. The length of the CDR3 is 13 residues. CDR1 and CDR2 from the germline V gene are LGHNA and YNFKEQ. Trimming removed 6 bases from V and 9 bases from J, with 15 bases in between. In DNA form, the CDR3 reads TGTGCCAGCAGTCCCCCCGGGGGAAGTGAGCAGTTCTTC. Its translation: CASSPPGGSEQFF.

For the CDR3, the DNA is TGTGCCAGCAGCGCGGGACAGGGAGTCAACAATGAGCAGTTCTTC. It encodes CASSAGQGVNNEQFF. The chain recombines TRBV9 with TRBJ2-1; 9 nucleotides agree with TRBD1. The CDR3 has 15 amino acids. CDR1 and CDR2 (germline): SGDLS, YYNGEE. Losses at the gene ends were 3 bases for V and 5 bases for J; bases not matched to a gene: 6.

CDR3 region: CSVVDNNYGYTF. CDR3 in DNA: TGCAGCGTGGTTGACAACAACTATGGCTACACCTTC. The chain combines TRBV29-1 with TRBJ1-2, with no clear D. The V and J ends lost 6 bases and 2 bases respectively, with 10 bases between them. The CDR3 has 12 amino acids. CDR1 is SQVTM, CDR2 ANQGSEA, per germline.

This clonotype has a count of ten or more. The chain has TRBV20-1 and TRBJ2-7; 10 positions agree with TRBD1. CDR1 is DFQATT, CDR2 SNEGSKA, per germline (reference sequence). Losses at the gene ends were 4 bases for V and 4 bases for J; bases not matched to a gene: 4. The CDR3 extends over 13 amino acids. The CDR3 nucleotides read TGCAGTGCTACCGGGACAGGGGTTTACGAGCAGTACTTC. It yields the protein CSATGTGVYEQYF.

This clonotype was found a few times. This chain joins TRBV3-1 and TRBJ2-3, with 9 nucleotides matching TRBD2. With V trimmed by 1 base and J by 6 bases, 11 bases remained unmatched. CDR1 and CDR2 (germline): LGHDT, YNNKEL (reference sequence). The CDR3 spans 17 residues. As DNA, the CDR3 is TGTGCCAGCAGCCAAGGCCTAGCGGGGTACCCACAGGATACGCAGTATTTT. It encodes CASSQGLAGYPQDTQYF.

The gene calls are TRBV9 and TRBJ1-2; D remains unclear. Germline values: CDR1 SGDLS, CDR2 YYNGEE. The V gene lost 0 bases and the J gene lost 6 bases, with 9 bases spanning the gap. The CDR3 is made up of 13 amino acids. CDR3 bases: TGTGCCAGCAGCGTAGGCCTCACAGATGGCTACACCTTC. It codes for CASSVGLTDGYTF.

This chain links TRBV20-1 with TRBJ2-5; TRBD2 is a possible D gene (6 bases). There are 16 residues in the CDR3. Germline CDR1 and CDR2: DFQATT and SNEGSKA (reference sequence). Deletions cut 1 base from V and 1 base from J, with 16 bases between. CDR3 bases: TGCAGTGCTAGAGGGAGGGTCAGGGACTCCCAAGAGACCCAGTACTTC. It is translated as CSARGRVRDSQETQYF.

The V gene is TRBV25-1, the J gene TRBJ2-3; D is ambiguous. Deletions cut 3 bases from V and 0 bases from J, with 10 bases between. CDR3 length: 15 residues. Looked up from germline, CDR1 is MGHDK and CDR2 is SYGVNS. The CDR3 DNA reads TGTGCCAGCAGTGACTTGGGGATTAGCACAGATACGCAGTATTTT. It translates to CASSDLGISTDTQYF.

As concerns this clonotype: One end of the junction does not line up with germline, which may come from a read error. The CDR3 loop is CASGESHPYGYTF. The CDR3 nucleotides are TGTGCCAGCGGTGAATCCCACCCTTATGGCTACACCTTC. This chain connects TRBV25-1 to TRBJ1-2; unclear D gene. The CDR3 runs 13 residues. The V gene's germline CDR1 is MGHDK and CDR2 SYGVNS.

V is TRBV5-6 and J is TRBJ2-7, with D perhaps TRBD1 (6 bases). Germline V gives CDR1 SGHDT, CDR2 YYEEEE. This CDR3 has 15 amino acids. Trimming removed 7 bases at V and 0 bases at J, with 17 bases between. CDR3 sequence reads: CASATGYESSYEQYF. CDR3 DNA sequence: TGTGCCAGCGCTACAGGGTACGAGAGCTCCTACGAGCAGTACTTC.

This clonotype was observed a few times. The rearrangement uses TRBV13 and TRBJ1-2; tentative D call: TRBD1 (6 bases). Trimming took off 7 bases at V and 1 base at J, with 19 bases between the two ends. CDR1 is PRHDT and CDR2 is FYEKMQ in the germline V gene (reference sequence). The CDR3 totals 16 residues. The CDR3 nucleotides read TGTGCCAGCACTCTAACCCTAGGGGGAGGTAACTATGGCTACACCTTC. The encoded protein is CASTLTLGGGNYGYTF.

The rearrangement links TRBV24-1 to TRBJ2-3, with D perhaps TRBD2 (5 bases). The CDR3 totals 16 residues. V dropped 0 bases and J dropped 7 bases, with 16 bases sitting between them. The germline V gene encodes CDR1 KGHDR and CDR2 SFDVKD. CDR3 sequence reads: CATSDLSVGSGNTQYF. In DNA form, the CDR3 reads TGTGCCACCAGTGATTTGAGTGTCGGTTCGGGGAATACGCAGTATTTT.

In this sample, this clonotype turned up a few times. This chain uses TRBV27 with TRBJ1-2; D is perhaps TRBD1 (5 bases). The CDR3 covers 14 residues. Germline V gene lookup returns CDR1 MNHEY and CDR2 SMNVEV (reference sequence). V was cut by 6 bases and J by 4 bases, with 15 bases left in between. The CDR3 DNA follows: TGTGCCAGCAGCCTAGGGGCAGGGATCTATGGCTACACCTTC. Translated: CASSLGAGIYGYTF.

The chain joins TRBV29-1 to TRBJ2-3; unclear D gene. The V end lost 0 bases, the J end lost 6 bases, and 7 bases lay between the germline ends. Germline V gives CDR1 SQVTM, CDR2 ANQGSEA. This CDR3 spans 12 amino acids. The CDR3 sequence is CSVEDLSDTQYF. The CDR3 DNA sequence: TGCAGCGTTGAAGATCTGAGTGATACGCAGTATTTT.

The chain uses TRBV28 and TRBJ1-6, with 10 bases identical to TRBD1. This CDR3 has 13 amino acids. CDR1 and CDR2 from the germline V gene are MDHEN and SYDVKM. The J segment lost 7 bases and the V segment lost 10 bases, leaving 4 bases of the junction unmatched. CDR3 loop: CATLGQGNSPLHF. The CDR3 DNA is TGTGCCACCCTGGGACAGGGGAATTCACCCCTCCACTTT.

The chain links TRBV10-3 to TRBJ2-1, with 10 bases matching TRBD2. Germline CDR1 and CDR2: ENHRY and SYGVKD. The CDR3 runs 14 residues. V was clipped by 11 bases and J by 8 bases; unmatched bases: 12. The CDR3 sequence: CASNAGLARDEQFF. The CDR3 DNA reads as TGTGCCTCCAACGCGGGACTAGCGCGTGATGAGCAGTTCTTC.

V is TRBV21-1 and J is TRBJ1-5; TRBD1 is the table's D call, not checked against the DNA. TRBV21-1 is a pseudogene. The CDR3 is made up of 15 amino acids. CDR3 in amino acids: CASSSRGQGPEPQHF. CDR3 nucleotides: TGTGCCAGCAGCTCCCGAGGACAGGGCCCGGAGCCCCAGCATTTT.

This sequence joins TRBV11-2 and TRBJ2-1; a possible D gene is TRBD2 (5 bases). This CDR3 has 15 amino acids. The germline CDR1 and CDR2 sequences are SGHAT and FQNNGV. The V end lost 3 bases, the J end lost 4 bases, and 13 bases lay between the germline ends. Here the CDR3 reads CASSFLSTGYNEQFF. CDR3 DNA sequence: TGTGCCAGCAGCTTTCTGTCCACGGGGTACAATGAGCAGTTCTTC.

The genes are TRBV11-3 and TRBJ2-2, with 8 bases that match TRBD2. After removal of 8 bases from V and 1 base from J, the junction contained 3 bases not matched to a gene. The CDR3 totals 14 residues. Germline CDR1 and CDR2: SGHNT and YENEEA. For the CDR3, the DNA is TGTGCCAGCCTCAGCGGGGGGAACACCGGGGAGCTGTTTTTT. This encodes CASLSGGNTGELFF.

Ten or more counts support this clonotype. A single base separates this from a much larger clone, so it may be a read error. The chain uses TRBV20-1 and TRBJ2-5; 9 bases match TRBD1. V trimming: 4 bases; J trimming: 11 bases; junction bases outside the gene matches: 14. Germline V gene lookup returns CDR1 DFQATT and CDR2 SNEGSKA (reference sequence). This CDR3 has 14 residues. The CDR3 region has the DNA TGCAGTGCTACCGGGACAGGGCGGTCGAATGAGCAGTACTTC. Translated: CSATGTGRSNEQYF.

As concerns this clonotype: An end of the junction does not agree with germline; a read error may underlie this. The chain uses TRBV20-1 and TRBJ2-1; 7 positions match TRBD1. This CDR3 comprises 15 residues. Per the germline V gene, CDR1 is DFQATT and CDR2 is SNEGSKA (reference sequence). The CDR3 reads CSARVNTGAGNERFF. CDR3 in DNA: TGCAGTGCTAGAGTCAATACAGGGGCGGGCAATGAGCGGTTCTTC.

The chain carries TRBV19 and TRBJ2-1; D is unresolved. This CDR3 has 12 residues. Germline lookup yields CDR1 LNHDA and CDR2 SQIVND (reference sequence). The germline V and J ends were trimmed by 2 bases and 5 bases, with 4 bases remaining between them. The DNA for the CDR3 is TGTGCCAGTAGTATAATCGACAATGAGCAGTTCTTC. Encoded protein: CASSIIDNEQFF. Full variable domain (rest looked up from reference TRBV19 and TRBJ2-1): DGGITQSPKYLFRKEGQNVTLSCEQNLNHDAMYWYRQDPGQGLRLIYYSQIVNDFQKGDIAEGYSVSREKKESFPLTVTSAQKNPTAFYLCASSIIDNEQFFGPGTRLTVL.

This rearrangement joins TRBV4-2 to TRBJ2-1; 9 bases align to TRBD2. The J call may not be correct, given that the DNA end is closer to TRBJ2-7. The germline CDR1 and CDR2 sequences are LGHNA and YNFKEQ. CDR3 length equals 15 residues. The CDR3 here is CASSQGAGGYNEQYF. The CDR3 DNA sequence: TGTGCCAGCAGCCAAGGAGCGGGGGGCTACAATGAGCAGTACTTC.

The V and J genes are TRBV5-6 and TRBJ1-1; no definite D call. V gave up 3 bases and J gave up 0 bases, with 12 bases separating them. Germline loops: CDR1 SGHDT, CDR2 YYEEEE. The CDR3 covers 15 residues. CDR3 loop: CASSSTPDVNTEAFF. DNA for the CDR3: TGTGCCAGCAGCTCGACCCCGGACGTGAACACTGAAGCTTTCTTT.